This TCR beta chain was sequenced in a study of Graves' ophthalmopathy and Graves' hyperthyroidism. General study findings and limits: A roughly 81% specificity and just under 90% sensitivity were achieved by a 13-signature model that separated ophthalmopathy from stable hyperthyroidism.

Researchers took RNA transcripts and amplified TCR beta CDR3 regions from them. The workflow started with a first-round RT-PCR run with HTBI primers and then moved on to a second-round multiplex PCR. In TCRdb, the multiplex PCR reads were re-called with MiXCR into one record per CDR3 protein. The sample consists of 300,000 or so distinct CDR3 sequences, 17% of them appearing once. PBMCs originated in less than 11 ml of fresh peripheral blood. Points on this clonotype: Antigen unknown.

The origin of this receptor is an adult man with Graves' ophthalmopathy. The specimen was peripheral blood.

CDR3 protein: CASRGWNTEAFF. CDR3 bases: TGTGCCAGCAGAGGATGGAACACTGAAGCTTTCTTT. This sequence joins TRBV6-1 and TRBJ1-1; no clear D gene. CDR1 is MNHNS, CDR2 SASEGT, per germline. Trimming shortened V by 6 bases and J by 1 base, and 6 bases separated the two germline ends. CDR3 size: 12 residues.